This T cell receptor beta chain originates from a study of blood T cell repertoires in COVID-19. The table came from immunoSEQ multiplex PCR; TCRdb's copy has only in-frame clones and leaves some out. Among about 230,000 clones listed, 83% were seen once. Germline values: CDR1 SGHRS, CDR2 YFSETQ. The V gene end was trimmed by 4 bases and the J gene end by 4 bases; junction bases not matched to a gene: 10. The CDR3 is made up of 15 amino acids. The sequenced sample was peripheral blood. The sequence came from a woman between 50 and 59 years old with acute or convalescent COVID-19. The chain is built from TRBV5-1 and TRBJ2-5; the match to TRBD1 covers 7 bases. The CDR3 protein is CASSPDRQRRETQYF. CDR3 coding DNA: TGCGCCAGCAGCCCGGACAGGCAGAGGCGAGAGACCCAGTACTTC.